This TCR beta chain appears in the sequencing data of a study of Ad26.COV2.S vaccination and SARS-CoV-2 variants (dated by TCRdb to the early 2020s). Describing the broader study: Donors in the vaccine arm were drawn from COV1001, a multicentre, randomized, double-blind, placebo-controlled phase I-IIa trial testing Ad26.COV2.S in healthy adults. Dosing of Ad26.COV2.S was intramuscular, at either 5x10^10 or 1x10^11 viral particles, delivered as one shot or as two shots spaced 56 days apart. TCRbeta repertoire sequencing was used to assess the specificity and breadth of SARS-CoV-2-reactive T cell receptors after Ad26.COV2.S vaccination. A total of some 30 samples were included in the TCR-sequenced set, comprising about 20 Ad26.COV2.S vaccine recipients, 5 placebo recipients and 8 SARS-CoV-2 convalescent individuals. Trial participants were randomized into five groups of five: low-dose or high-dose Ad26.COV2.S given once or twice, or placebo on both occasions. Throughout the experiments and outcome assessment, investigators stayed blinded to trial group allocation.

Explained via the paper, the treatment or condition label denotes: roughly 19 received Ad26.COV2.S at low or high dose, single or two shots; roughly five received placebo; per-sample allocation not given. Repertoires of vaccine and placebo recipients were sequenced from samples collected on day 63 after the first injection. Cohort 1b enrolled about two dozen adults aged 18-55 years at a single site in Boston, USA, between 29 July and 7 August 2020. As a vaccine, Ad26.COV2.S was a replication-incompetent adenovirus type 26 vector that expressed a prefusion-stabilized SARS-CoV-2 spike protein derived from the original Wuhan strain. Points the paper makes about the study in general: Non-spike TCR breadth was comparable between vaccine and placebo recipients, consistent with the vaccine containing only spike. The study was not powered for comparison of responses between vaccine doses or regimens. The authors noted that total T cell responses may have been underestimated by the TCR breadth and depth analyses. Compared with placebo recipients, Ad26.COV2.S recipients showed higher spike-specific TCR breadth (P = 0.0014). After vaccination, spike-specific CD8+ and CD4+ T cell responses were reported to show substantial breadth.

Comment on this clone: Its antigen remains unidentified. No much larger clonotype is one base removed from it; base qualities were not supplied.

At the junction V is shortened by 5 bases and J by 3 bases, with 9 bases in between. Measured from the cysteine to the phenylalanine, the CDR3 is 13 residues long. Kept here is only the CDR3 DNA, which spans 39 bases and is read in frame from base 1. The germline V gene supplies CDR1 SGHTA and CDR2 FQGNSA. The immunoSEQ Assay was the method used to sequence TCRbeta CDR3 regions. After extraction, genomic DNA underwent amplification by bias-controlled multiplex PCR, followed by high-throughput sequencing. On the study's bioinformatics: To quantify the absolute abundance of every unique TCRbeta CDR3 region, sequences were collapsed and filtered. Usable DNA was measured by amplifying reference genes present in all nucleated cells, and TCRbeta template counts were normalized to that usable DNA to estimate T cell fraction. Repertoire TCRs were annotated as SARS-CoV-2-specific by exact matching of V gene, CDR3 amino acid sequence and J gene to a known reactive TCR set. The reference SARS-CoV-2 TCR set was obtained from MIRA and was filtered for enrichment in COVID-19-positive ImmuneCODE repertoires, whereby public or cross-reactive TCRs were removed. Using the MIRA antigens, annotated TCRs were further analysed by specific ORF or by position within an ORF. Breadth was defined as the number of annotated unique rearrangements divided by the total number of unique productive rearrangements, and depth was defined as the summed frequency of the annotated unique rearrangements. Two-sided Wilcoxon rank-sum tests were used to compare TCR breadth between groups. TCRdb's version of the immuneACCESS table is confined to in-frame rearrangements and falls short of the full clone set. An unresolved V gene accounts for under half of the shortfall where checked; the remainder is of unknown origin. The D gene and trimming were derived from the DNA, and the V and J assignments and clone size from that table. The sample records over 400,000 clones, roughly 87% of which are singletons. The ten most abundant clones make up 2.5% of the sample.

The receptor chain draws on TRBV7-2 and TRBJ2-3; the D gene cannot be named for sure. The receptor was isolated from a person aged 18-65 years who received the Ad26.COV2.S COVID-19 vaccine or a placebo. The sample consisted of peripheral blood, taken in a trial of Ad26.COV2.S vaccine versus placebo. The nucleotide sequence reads TGTGCCAGCAGCCCCGGAGCAACAGATACGCAGTATTTT. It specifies CASSPGATDTQYF.